This TCR beta chain comes out of a study of blood T cell repertoires in COVID-19 (dated by TCRdb to about 2020). Study-level background: Collaborator samples came from the United States, Italy and Spain and covered acute and convalescent phases of COVID-19. A de-identified subject ID, COVID-19 status, age in years and sex were almost always included in the sample metadata. The dataset comprised deeply sampled blood TCRbeta repertoires from subjects exposed to, actively infected with, or recovered from COVID-19. The repertoires were made available in a free public database intended to serve as a resource for research on the immune response to SARS-CoV-2. Where HLA class I and class II types were available, the types were taken from metadata supplied by the sample provider, not from assay-based typing. The material from the prospective study consisted of cDNA or gDNA derived from T cells, B-cell-depleted T cells, or PBMCs. Samples were obtained from the ongoing ImmuneRACE study (first 160 participants) and from roughly 1,300 subjects provided by 6 global collaborators. The investigation overall reported the following: How much clinical and demographic metadata was included differed by source and by participant, and the metadata was provided uncurated.

Taken from cysteine to phenylalanine, the CDR3 has 12 residues. Only CDR3 DNA remains: 36 bases, in frame from the first base. CDR1 and CDR2 (MNHEY, SVGEGT) derive from the germline V gene. Trimming at the junction amounts to 6 bases on V and 4 bases on J, and the germline ends lie 10 bases apart. Remarks on this clone: The antigen this receptor binds is unknown. No base quality values were provided; no much bigger clone lies one nucleotide off. The sample holds other DNA sequences that translate to the same CDR3.

The immunoSEQ Assay, a bias-controlled multiplex PCR, was used to amplify TCRbeta CDR3 regions from genomic DNA. Under the source paper's analysis protocol: The number of nucleated cells in each sample was estimated from the amplification of reference gene primers within the assay. Sequence reads were collapsed and filtered to measure the absolute abundance of every unique TCRbeta CDR3 rearrangement. For each sample, productive Simpson clonality was calculated by taking the square root of Simpson's diversity index across productive rearrangements. What TCRdb holds here is the immuneACCESS table cut down to in-frame rearrangements. Part of the clones is not present; checked against another copy, under half of the missing clones reflect an unresolved V gene, and the others are unexplained. V and J calls plus clone size are reproduced from that table; the DNA served to infer D and trimming. The sample profile shows hundreds of thousands of clones; about nine tenths of them were found once. Approximately 1.7% of the sample goes to the ten largest clones.

Participants in the prospective study were aged about 18 to 95 years, lived in 20 to 25 United States geographic areas, and enrolled through a virtual design. In the prospective study, participants were assigned to cohorts based on the clinical history participants reported in a screening survey and a study questionnaire. Recovered participants in ImmuneRACE Cohort 3 were defined by two consecutive negative NP/OP PCR tests, clearance by a healthcare professional, or resolution of symptoms. Each participant in the prospective study had whole blood, serum and a nasopharyngeal or oropharyngeal swab collected by mobile phlebotomists. Participants in the prospective study had the option to provide additional blood draws and questionnaires over a roughly two-month period. Before DNA extraction, blood samples from the prospective study were shipped at room temperature or frozen.

This TCR came from a man in his forties who had recovered from COVID-19. The chain joins TRBV6-2 or TRBV6-3 to TRBJ2-7; TRBD1 is perhaps the D gene, given 6 matching bases. Source material: PBMCs or T cells enriched from blood (not recorded which). For the CDR3, the sequence is CASSQQGYEQYF. The nucleotides read TGTGCCAGCAGCCAACAGGGATACGAGCAGTACTTC.